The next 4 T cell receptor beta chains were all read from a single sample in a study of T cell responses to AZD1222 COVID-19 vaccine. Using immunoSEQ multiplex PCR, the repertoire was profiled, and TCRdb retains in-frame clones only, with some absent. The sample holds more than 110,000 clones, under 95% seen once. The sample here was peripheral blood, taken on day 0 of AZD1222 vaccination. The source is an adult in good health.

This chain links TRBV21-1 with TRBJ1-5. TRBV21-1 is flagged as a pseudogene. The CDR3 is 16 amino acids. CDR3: CASSVARQPPIQPQHF. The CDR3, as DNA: TGTGCCAGCAGCGTGGCTCGGCAGCCACCAATTCAGCCCCAGCATTTT.

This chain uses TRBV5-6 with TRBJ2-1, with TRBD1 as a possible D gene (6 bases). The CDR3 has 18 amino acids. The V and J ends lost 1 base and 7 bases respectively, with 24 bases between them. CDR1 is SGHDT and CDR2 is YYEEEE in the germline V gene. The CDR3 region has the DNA TGTGCCAGCAGCTTGTTGGCTAGGACGGGCGTAAGGGGGAATGAGCAGTTCTTC. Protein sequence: CASSLLARTGVRGNEQFF.

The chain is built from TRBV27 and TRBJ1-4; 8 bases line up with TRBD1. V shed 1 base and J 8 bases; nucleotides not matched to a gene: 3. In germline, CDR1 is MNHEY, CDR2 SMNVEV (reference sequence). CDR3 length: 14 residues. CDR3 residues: CASSLWTGREKLFF. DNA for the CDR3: TGTGCCAGCAGTTTATGGACAGGGCGGGAAAAACTGTTTTTT.

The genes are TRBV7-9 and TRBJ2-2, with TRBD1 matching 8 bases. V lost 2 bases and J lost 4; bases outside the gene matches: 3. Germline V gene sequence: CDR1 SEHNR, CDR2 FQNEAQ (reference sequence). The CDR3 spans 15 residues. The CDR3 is CASSLYGTGTGELFF. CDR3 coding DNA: TGTGCCAGCAGCTTATACGGGACAGGCACCGGGGAGCTGTTTTTT.